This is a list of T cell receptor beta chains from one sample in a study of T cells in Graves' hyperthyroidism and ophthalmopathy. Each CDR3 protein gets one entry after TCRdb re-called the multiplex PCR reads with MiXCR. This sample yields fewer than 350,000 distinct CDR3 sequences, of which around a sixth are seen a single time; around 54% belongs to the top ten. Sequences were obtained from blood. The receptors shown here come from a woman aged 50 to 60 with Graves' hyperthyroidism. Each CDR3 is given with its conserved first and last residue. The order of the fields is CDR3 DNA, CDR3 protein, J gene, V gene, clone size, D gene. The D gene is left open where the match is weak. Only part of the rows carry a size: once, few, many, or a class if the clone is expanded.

DNA: TGTGCCAGCAGCTTAAGTGGGGGCGGCAAAAACATTCAGTACTTC; CDR3: CASSLSGGGKNIQYF; J: TRBJ2-4; V: TRBV7-2; size: few; D: .
DNA: TGTGCCAGCTCACCTTACAGGGATATGAACACTGAAGCTTTCTTT; CDR3: CASSPYRDMNTEAFF; J: TRBJ1-1; V: TRBV18; size: many; D: .
DNA: TGTGCCAGCAGTGATTACCTACTAGAGACCCAGTACTTC; CDR3: CASSDYLLETQYF; J: TRBJ2-5; V: TRBV2; size: many; D: .
DNA: TGTGCTAGCAGCTTGATACTGGCAGCGACCCGGGAAGAGACCCAGTACTTC; CDR3: CASSLILAATREETQYF; J: TRBJ2-5; V: TRBV11-2; size: few; D: .
DNA: TGTGCCAGCAGTGCCCTTTTCGCACAGGGGGCCGCAGCTAATGAAAAACTGTTTTTT; CDR3: CASSALFAQGAAANEKLFF; J: TRBJ1-4; V: TRBV28; size: .; D: TRBD1
DNA: TGCGCCAGCAGCTGGCAGGGAGAAGAGACCCAGTACTTC; CDR3: CASSWQGEETQYF; J: TRBJ2-5; V: TRBV5-1; size: few; D: .
DNA: TGTGCCAGTAGATCCGACAGGGTAATTTCGGGCGCTTTCTTT; CDR3: CASRSDRVISGAFF; J: TRBJ1-1; V: TRBV19; size: few; D: TRBD1
DNA: TGTGCCAGCAGGACGTCAAAGTATGAGCAGTTCTTC; CDR3: CASRTSKYEQFF; J: TRBJ2-1; V: TRBV6-2/TRBV6-3; size: few; D: .
DNA: TGTGCCAGCAGCTCAGGGCAGGGGGAGCAGTACTTC; CDR3: CASSSGQGEQYF; J: TRBJ2-7; V: TRBV5-6; size: .; D: .
DNA: TGTGCCAGTAGTATGCGAGGTGTCGGGACTAGCTTTCCCAGCTCCTACAGTGAGCAGTTCTTC; CDR3: CASSMRGVGTSFPSSYSEQFF; J: TRBJ2-1; V: TRBV19; size: .; D: TRBD2
DNA: TGTGCCAGTAGTATGGGACAGGGGGCGTACAATGAGCAGTTCTTC; CDR3: CASSMGQGAYNEQFF; J: TRBJ2-1; V: TRBV19; size: once; D: TRBD1
DNA: TGTGCCAGTAGTTCCGGCTCTGGAAACACCATATATTTT; CDR3: CASSSGSGNTIYF; J: TRBJ1-3; V: TRBV19; size: few; D: .
DNA: TGTGCCAGCAGCTCTAGCGGGAGGGCCAATGAGCAGTTCTTC; CDR3: CASSSSGRANEQFF; J: TRBJ2-1; V: TRBV7-8; size: many; D: TRBD2